Listed here is a single T cell receptor beta chain. No antigen is known for it. This specimen belongs to a study of blood T cells in healthy people across ages. Study-wide findings and caveats: Naive T cell percentage showed a strong correlation with TCR beta diversity.

Isolated PBMCs totaled at least 6 million in each sample. Primed by a sample-barcoded 5' primer and a J-beta primer mix, a second PCR proceeded for about 7 to 11 cycles. A template-switch adaptor containing 12 random nucleotides labeled each cDNA molecule. From the 5' RACE reads, TCRdb called clonotypes with MiXCR, one entry per CDR3 protein. The table shows about 780,000 distinct CDR3 sequences, with under 80% occurring only once. The TCR comes from a man in his thirties or forties in good health. The sequencing sample was made of blood.

The DNA of the CDR3 is TGTGCCAGCAGTTCCGAACGCCTGGAGGATGAGCAGTTCTTC. Translated, it gives CASSSERLEDEQFF. The V call is TRBV27, the J call TRBJ2-1, with D maybe TRBD2 (5 bases). The CDR3 loop spans 14 amino acids. The V gene lost 4 bases and the J gene lost 8 bases, with 15 bases spanning the gap. Per germline, CDR1 MNHEY and CDR2 SMNVEV (reference sequence).